These 14 T cell receptor beta chains were sequenced from one sample in a study of cytomegalovirus exposure and HLA in healthy donors. In the PCR, 60 Vbeta and 13 Jbeta primers were used. The protocol was immunoSEQ multiplex PCR, while the TCRdb copy is restricted to in-frame clones and leaves out a portion. The sample includes approximately 110,000 clones, about 80% of them seen just once. The sample taken for sequencing was PBMCs. The source of these receptors is a woman aged 45 to 65 in good health and CMV-seropositive.

The V call is TRBV7-2, the J call TRBJ2-1; a weak D match, TRBD2 (6 bases). The CDR3 extends over 15 amino acids. Germline values: CDR1 SGHTA, CDR2 FQGNSA. Deletions cut 3 bases from V and 1 base from J, with 10 bases between. CDR3 nucleotide sequence: TGTGCCAGCAGCTTTGGGGGGAGGTCCTACAATGAGCAGTTCTTC. Encoded protein: CASSFGGRSYNEQFF.

This sequence joins TRBV9 and TRBJ2-1; TRBD2 matches 7 bases. Trimming removed 2 bases from V and 0 bases from J; junction bases left unmatched: 5. The CDR3 has 16 residues. Per the germline V gene, CDR1 is SGDLS and CDR2 is YYNGEE. CDR3 amino acids: CASSVRAGPSYNEQFF. The CDR3, as DNA: TGTGCCAGCAGCGTCCGAGCGGGGCCCTCCTACAATGAGCAGTTCTTC.

Turning to this clone: Distinct nucleotide sequences in the sample also encode this CDR3. The chain recombines TRBV9 with TRBJ1-6, with D maybe TRBD1 (5 bases). The CDR3 consists of 14 residues. V lost 0 bases and J 5 bases, leaving 6 bases between the germline ends. Germline lookup yields CDR1 SGDLS and CDR2 YYNGEE. CDR3 bases: TGTGCCAGCAGCGTAGCGGGGGATAATTCACCCCTCCACTTT. It codes for CASSVAGDNSPLHF.

The chain couples TRBV7-2 to TRBJ2-5; D is possibly TRBD2 (6 bases). TRBJ2-7 matches the DNA end more closely, so the J call is doubtful. The CDR3 consists of 13 residues. Per germline, CDR1 SGHTA and CDR2 FQGNSA. The CDR3 sequence: CASRYGGASEQYF. CDR3 in DNA: TGTGCCAGCAGATACGGGGGTGCCTCCGAGCAGTACTTC.

The chain links TRBV5-1 to TRBJ2-1; 7 bases fit TRBD2. Germline CDR1 is SGHRS and CDR2 is YFSETQ. J gave up 7 bases and V 0 bases, and 13 bases lay outside the gene matches. The CDR3 has 17 residues. The DNA for the CDR3 is TGCGCCAGCAGCTTGGCATACGTTGCGGGAGCTTTGAATGAGCAGTTCTTC. Its translation: CASSLAYVAGALNEQFF.

The chain uses TRBV7-2 and TRBJ2-3; 14 bases match TRBD2. There are 16 residues in the CDR3. Germline V gene sequence: CDR1 SGHTA, CDR2 FQGNSA. The V and J ends lost 4 bases and 6 bases, in that order; junction bases with no gene match: 6. The CDR3 spells CASSSAGLAGVDTQYF. For the CDR3, the DNA is TGTGCCAGCAGCTCAGCGGGACTAGCGGGAGTTGATACGCAGTATTTT.

V is TRBV18 and J is TRBJ1-6, with 10 bases matching TRBD1. J was trimmed by 8 bases and V by 2 bases; bases with no gene match: 3. Germline V lookup: CDR1 KGHSH, CDR2 LQKENI. CDR3 length: 15 residues. The CDR3 loop is CASSPWGTGDSPLHF. Here the CDR3 DNA reads TGTGCCAGCTCACCATGGGGGACAGGGGATTCACCCCTCCACTTT.

The rearrangement joins TRBV2 to TRBJ1-5; D gene unclear. The CDR3 totals 14 residues. Trimming pared 4 bases from V and 4 bases from J, leaving 11 bases between. Looked up from germline, CDR1 is SNHLY and CDR2 is FYNNEI. CDR3 region: CASSATPTNQPQHF. CDR3 in DNA: TGTGCCAGCAGTGCGACTCCGACGAATCAGCCCCAGCATTTT.

Concerning this clone itself: One end of the junction fails to match germline, which may point to a read error. J is TRBJ2-6 and V is TRBV28; 8 bases are shared with TRBD1. Looked up from germline, CDR1 is MDHEN and CDR2 is SYDVKM. CDR3 size: 15 residues. The CDR3 sequence is CATDRGKAGANGLTF. Here the CDR3 DNA reads TGTGCCACCGACAGGGGAAAGGCTGGGGCCAACGGCCTGACTTTC.

The table lists this clone with a few counts. J is TRBJ2-5 and V is TRBV6-6; D ambiguous. Trimming cost V 2 bases and J 2 bases, with 9 bases left between them. Germline assignment: CDR1 MNHNY and CDR2 SVGAGI (reference sequence). The CDR3 runs 14 residues. The CDR3 here is CASSYMGWQETQYF. Written as DNA, the CDR3 is TGTGCCAGCAGTTACATGGGCTGGCAAGAGACCCAGTACTTC.

V and J are TRBV5-6 and TRBJ2-7; maybe TRBD2 (5 bases). The CDR3 covers 13 residues. The germline V gene encodes CDR1 SGHDT and CDR2 YYEEEE. Trimming left V 4 bases short and J 3 bases short, with 11 bases between. This CDR3 reads CASSPGLVYEQYF. CDR3 DNA: TGTGCCAGCAGCCCCGGACTGGTCTACGAGCAGTACTTC.

This chain joins TRBV9 and TRBJ2-5; TRBD1 matches at 8 bases. The germline gives CDR1 SGDLS, CDR2 YYNGEE. The CDR3 loop spans 15 amino acids. With 3 bases clipped from V and 4 bases from J, the junction kept 8 bases outside the gene matches. The chain's CDR3 is CASSAGPRGPETQYF. The CDR3 nucleotides are TGTGCCAGCAGCGCGGGGCCCAGGGGGCCAGAGACCCAGTACTTC.

The chain uses TRBV5-5 and TRBJ2-2; D gene ambiguous. Trimming took 2 bases from V and 3 from J, leaving 17 bases between them. This CDR3 spans 17 amino acids. Per germline, CDR1 SGHKS and CDR2 YYEKEE (reference sequence). The CDR3 is CASSFQDPGLYTGELFF. CDR3 bases: TGTGCCAGCAGCTTTCAAGATCCGGGTTTATACACCGGGGAGCTGTTTTTT.

J is TRBJ2-1 and V is TRBV9; 7 positions match TRBD2. CDR1 SGDLS and CDR2 YYNGEE come from the germline V gene. Germline trimming cut 0 bases from V and 6 bases from J; bases unmatched to any gene: 0. The CDR3 runs 13 residues. The CDR3 loop reads CASSVGGGNEQFF. The CDR3 bases are TGTGCCAGCAGCGTAGGCGGGGGCAATGAGCAGTTCTTC.